Listed below are T cell receptor beta chains from one sample, sequenced in a study of Ad26.COV2.S vaccination and SARS-CoV-2 variants. Data came from immunoSEQ multiplex PCR; TCRdb stores just in-frame clones and leaves some out. This table holds around 450,000 clones, 80% to 90% found once. This sample comprised peripheral blood, obtained in a trial of Ad26.COV2.S vaccine versus placebo. These TCRs come from a person aged 18 to 65 who received the Ad26.COV2.S COVID-19 vaccine or a placebo. The CDR3 runs from the conserved cysteine through the conserved F or W. D genes are given only for firm matches. Some rows have no size entry. The others give once, few or many, or a class for an expanded clone.

-	TRBV7-9	-	TRBJ2-1	TGTGCCAGCAGCTTGGGCCCGGGACTGGACCTCAATGAGCAGTTCTTC	CASSLGPGLDLNEQFF
-	TRBV6-1	-	TRBJ1-5	TGTGCCAGCAGTGACACGCAGCCCCAGCATTTT	CASSDTQPQHF
-	TRBV6-5	once	TRBJ2-7	TGTGCCAGCAGTTACTTCTCGGGGGCGGGTGTCTACGAGCAGTACTTC	CASSYFSGAGVYEQYF
-	TRBV7-9	-	TRBJ2-5	TGTGCCAGCAGCACCCCCCCGATTGACCAGTACTTC	CASSTPPIDQYF
TRBD2	TRBV9	-	TRBJ2-1	TGTGCCAGCAGCGTAGGCGGGGGGGCCGGGCATGAGCAGTTCTTC	CASSVGGGAGHEQFF
TRBD2	TRBV7-3	once	TRBJ2-1	TGTGCCAGCAGCCCGACTAGCGGGGGCTACAATGAGCAGTTCTTC	CASSPTSGGYNEQFF
-	TRBV2	-	TRBJ2-6	TGTGCCAGCAGGGGTCCCTCTGGGGCCAACGTCCTGACTTTC	CASRGPSGANVLTF
-	TRBV18	few	TRBJ2-2	TGTGCCAGCTCACCATCGGCAGTCGGGGAGCTGTTTTTT	CASSPSAVGELFF
TRBD1	TRBV30	-	TRBJ2-1	TGTGCCTGGAGTAGGGACAGGGGGTTTTACAATGAGCAGTTCTTC	CAWSRDRGFYNEQFF
TRBD1	TRBV27	-	TRBJ2-7	TGTGCCAGCAGTTTATCAGGGGACAGTTCCTACGAGCAGTACTTC	CASSLSGDSSYEQYF
-	TRBV6-5	-	TRBJ2-6	TGTGCCACCACCCGGTCTGGGGCCAACGTCCTGACTTTC	CATTRSGANVLTF
-	TRBV4-1	once	TRBJ2-3	TGCGCCAGCAGCCAAGGGACGACGTACACAGATACGCAGTATTTT	CASSQGTTYTDTQYF
TRBD2	TRBV5-1	-	TRBJ2-5	TGCGCCAGCAGCTTGGGTGGACTAGGAGAGACCCAGTACTTC	CASSLGGLGETQYF
-	TRBV6-4	-	TRBJ2-3	TGTGCCAGCAGTGACTCGGTCGGGAGCATAGATACGCAGTATTTT	CASSDSVGSIDTQYF
TRBD1	TRBV29-1	-	TRBJ2-7	TGCAGCGGTGGACAGGTCGGCTACGAGCAGTACTTC	CSGGQVGYEQYF
-	TRBV6-5	-	TRBJ2-5	TGTGCCAGCAGTTACTCGCCCCGGGACTTACAAGAGACCCAGTACTTC	CASSYSPRDLQETQYF
-	TRBV2	many	TRBJ1-5	TGTGCCAGCAGTGCCCGAACCGGGTATAGCAATCAGCCCCAGCATTTT	CASSARTGYSNQPQHF
TRBD1	TRBV7-9	-	TRBJ1-1	TGTGCCAGCAGACGTGTGACAGGGATGAACACTGAAGCTTTCTTT	CASRRVTGMNTEAFF
TRBD2	TRBV29-1	-	TRBJ2-7	TGCAGCGTCAAGACAGGACTAGCGGACTACGAGCAGTACTTC	CSVKTGLADYEQYF
-	TRBV19	-	TRBJ2-1	TGTGCCAGCATACCTCGGGGGGCCAGCTCCAATGAGCAGTTCTTC	CASIPRGASSNEQFF
-	TRBV5-5	few	TRBJ1-6	TGTGCCAGCAGCTTGGGACAGGCGACCTATAATTCACCCCTCCACTTT	CASSLGQATYNSPLHF
-	TRBV11-2	-	TRBJ2-5	TGTGCCAGCAGCTTAGATAATATTTGGAGGGAAGAGACCCAGTACTTC	CASSLDNIWREETQYF
-	TRBV11-2	-	TRBJ2-3	TGTGCCAGCAGCTTAGATTTCAGCAGCGGAAATATGAGGACAGATACGCAGTATTTT	CASSLDFSSGNMRTDTQYF
TRBD1	TRBV14	-	TRBJ2-7	TGTGCCAGCAGCCGACAGGGGTGGAACGAGCAGTACTTC	CASSRQGWNEQYF
TRBD1	TRBV13	few	TRBJ2-7	TGTGCCAGCAGCCCTCCCGGACAGGGAGTATCCTACGAGCAGTACTTC	CASSPPGQGVSYEQYF
-	TRBV5-1	-	TRBJ1-2	TGCGCCAGCAGCTTGGAGGCAGGGATAATGTCTTCGGCGGGCTACACCTTC	CASSLEAGIMSSAGYTF
-	TRBV4-2	-	TRBJ1-1	TGTGCCAGCAGCCACTCAGGGAACCTGAACACTGAAGCTTTCTTT	CASSHSGNLNTEAFF
-	TRBV19	once	TRBJ2-7	TGTGCCAGTAGTATAGGCCCCTTCGAAAGGGGCAATCAACAACTCGACTACGAGCAGTACTTC	CASSIGPFERGNQQLDYEQYF
-	TRBV29-1	-	TRBJ2-1	TGCAGCGTTGATAAGAGAGCCTACAATGAGCAGTTCTTC	CSVDKRAYNEQFF
TRBD1	TRBV7-2	-	TRBJ1-4	TGTGCCAGCAGCTTACGGGACAGCCTCATGGAAAAACTGTTTTTT	CASSLRDSLMEKLFF
-	TRBV19	-	TRBJ1-5	TGTGCCAGTACCTCTTATAGCAATCAGCCCCAGCATTTT	CASTSYSNQPQHF
-	TRBV11-2	once	TRBJ2-3	TGTGCCAGCAGCCCAGGGGGGACTGTCACAGATACGCAGTATTTT	CASSPGGTVTDTQYF
-	TRBV12-3/TRBV12-4	-	TRBJ2-2	TGTGCCAGCCTCCCAGAAAACACCGGGGAGCTGTTTTTT	CASLPENTGELFF
-	TRBV28	-	TRBJ2-2	TGTGCCAGCAGTTTACTGACCCAGGGGGAGCTGTTTTTT	CASSLLTQGELFF
TRBD1	TRBV19	-	TRBJ2-5	TGTGCCAGTAGTGCGAAGAACAGGGGGCCGTTGGAGACCCAGTACTTC	CASSAKNRGPLETQYF
-	TRBV18	-	TRBJ2-7	TGTGCCAGCTCACCAGGGGGGGCTCTCGAGCAGTACTTC	CASSPGGALEQYF
-	TRBV28	-	TRBJ2-1	TGTGCCAGCAGTTTTAGGCGGGGCTCCTACAATGAGCAGTTCTTC	CASSFRRGSYNEQFF
TRBD2	TRBV4-1	-	TRBJ2-3	TGCGCCAGCAGCCAAACCTACTCCAGCGGGAGGGCCGAAGATACGCAGTATTTT	CASSQTYSSGRAEDTQYF
TRBD1	TRBV11-2	-	TRBJ2-5	TGTGCCAGCAGCTTCACGAGAGGGGGCAGGGAGACCCAGTACTTC	CASSFTRGGRETQYF
-	TRBV6-5	-	TRBJ2-5	TGTGCCAGCAGTTACCGTTATATACCGGGGGAGACCCAGTACTTC	CASSYRYIPGETQYF
-	TRBV19	-	TRBJ1-5	TGTGCCAGTGGAGGCAGTTATCAGCCCCAGCATTTT	CASGGSYQPQHF
-	TRBV5-8	-	TRBJ2-7	TGTGCCAGCAGCTTGGCCTACGAGCAGTACTTC	CASSLAYEQYF
TRBD1	TRBV6-5	-	TRBJ1-2	TGTGCCAGCAGTACGACAGGGGACTATGGCTACACCTTC	CASSTTGDYGYTF
-	TRBV2	-	TRBJ2-1	TGTGCCAGCAGCCCCACTAAGGGGGGAAGCTCCTACAATGAGCAGTTCTTC	CASSPTKGGSSYNEQFF
TRBD1	TRBV6-2/TRBV6-3	-	TRBJ2-5	TGTGCCAGCAGTTCGGACCCGGGACAGCCGTTAATGGCCCAGTACTTC	CASSSDPGQPLMAQYF
-	TRBV5-8	-	TRBJ2-3	TGTGCCAGCAGCATGGACAGTTCTAGCACAGATACGCAGTATTTT	CASSMDSSSTDTQYF
-	TRBV7-4	-	TRBJ1-6	TGTGCCAGCAGTCCCGGATGGGCATTCGGGTCACCCCTCCACTTT	CASSPGWAFGSPLHF
TRBD1	TRBV2	-	TRBJ1-5	TGTGCCAGCAGTCTCAGGGGGCTGTCGGGCAATCAGCCCCAGCATTTT	CASSLRGLSGNQPQHF
TRBD1	TRBV24-1	-	TRBJ1-5	TGTGCCACCAGTGAAGGGACAGGGGGCAATCAGCCCCAGCATTTT	CATSEGTGGNQPQHF
-	TRBV18	-	TRBJ2-1	TGTGCCAGCTCACCACCTGACAGGCCCTTTTCTGCTAACAATGAGCAGTTCTTC	CASSPPDRPFSANNEQFF
TRBD1	TRBV5-1	-	TRBJ1-1	TGCGCCAGCAGCTTGGCACAGGGGGAGGCTGAAGCTTTCTTT	CASSLAQGEAEAFF